The text below deals with one T cell receptor beta chain. The antigen is unknown. PCR used 60 Vbeta primers and 13 Jbeta primers. TCRdb's copy holds only in-frame clones and misses some; the assay was immunoSEQ multiplex PCR. The repertoire holds some 170,000 clones, about 72% seen once, with approximately 1.4% in the top ten. This sample is drawn from a study of cytomegalovirus exposure and HLA in healthy donors. Study-wide results and limits: The study designated 164 TCR beta chains cytomegalovirus-associated. In a later analysis, approximately 18,000 TCR beta sequences were associated with HLA alleles at 0.05 false discovery rate.

CDR1 is LNHDA and CDR2 is SQIVND in the germline V gene (reference sequence). The CDR3 runs 14 residues. Trimming cost V 3 bases and J 1 base, with 9 bases left between them. This clonotype was sampled from a man in his 60s in good health and CMV-seronegative. The V and J genes are TRBV19 and TRBJ1-1; unclear D gene. The sequencing input was PBMCs. CDR3 nucleotide sequence: TGTGCCAGTAGTATTTATGGAGGGAACACTGAAGCTTTCTTT. Translating it yields CASSIYGGNTEAFF.